These 30 T cell receptor beta chains were all obtained from the same sample, sequenced in a study of a mutant IDH1 vaccine in newly diagnosed glioma. Time point of the sample: week 23, last vaccination. Every vaccination contained 300 ug of the mutant IDH1 20-mer peptide and was paired with topical imiquimod. TCRdb's copy holds only in-frame clones and misses some; the assay was immunoSEQ multiplex PCR. Of tens of thousands of clones in the sample, about 85% were seen once. For these receptors, no antigen is known. The source material was PBMCs, sampled from a glioma patient whose treatment included an IDH1 peptide vaccine. The receptors originated from a woman in her late teens or twenties with glioma.

This clone was detected only once. The V call is TRBV7-2, the J call TRBJ2-1; TRBD2 aligns across 8 bases. Germline V lookup: CDR1 SGHTA, CDR2 FQGNSA. The CDR3 extends over 15 amino acids. The V and J ends lost 5 bases and 4 bases, in that order; junction bases with no gene match: 7. This chain's CDR3 is CASSPTGTRYNEQFF. For the CDR3, the DNA is TGTGCCAGCAGCCCAACCGGGACTAGATACAATGAGCAGTTCTTC.

CDR3 bases: TGTGCCAGCAGCCCTGGGACCGATCCCGGGGGGACAGATACGCAGTATTTT. Protein sequence: CASSPGTDPGGTDTQYF. This rearrangement joins TRBV7-2 to TRBJ2-3; the match to TRBD2 covers 7 bases. The germline V gene has CDR1 SGHTA and CDR2 FQGNSA. V lost 5 bases, J lost 3 bases, and 14 bases stayed unmatched. This CDR3 comprises 17 residues.

V usage is TRBV7-2 and J usage is TRBJ2-5, with 13 positions matching TRBD2. Unmatched junction bases numbered 4, after V lost 4 bases and J lost 2 bases. CDR3 size: 16 residues. The germline CDR1 and CDR2 sequences are SGHTA and FQGNSA. CDR3 region: CASSSGLAGIQETQYF. The CDR3 bases are TGTGCCAGCAGCTCGGGACTAGCGGGAATACAAGAGACCCAGTACTTC.

The chain is built from TRBV5-4 and TRBJ2-6, with a possible D match to TRBD2 (5 bases). The CDR3 is made up of 18 amino acids. Germline V lookup: CDR1 SGHNT, CDR2 YYREEE (reference sequence). Trimming removed 0 bases from V and 9 bases from J, with 22 bases in between. Here the CDR3 DNA reads TGTGCCAGCAGCTTGGTAGGTACGGTAGGTCCCGCGGGCAACGTCCTGACTTTC. Translated: CASSLVGTVGPAGNVLTF.

This chain links TRBV28 with TRBJ2-1; D ambiguous. The CDR3 runs 14 residues. The V gene lost 6 bases and the J gene lost 0 bases, with 9 bases spanning the gap. Germline values: CDR1 MDHEN, CDR2 SYDVKM. CDR3 protein: CASRLSSSYNEQFF. CDR3 bases: TGTGCCAGCAGGCTCTCGAGCTCCTACAATGAGCAGTTCTTC.

Comment on this clone: The same CDR3 can be traced to other DNA sequences in this sample. The gene calls are TRBV11-3 and TRBJ2-7, with D unresolved. The CDR3 extends over 11 amino acids. CDR1 and CDR2 from the germline V gene are SGHNT and YENEEA. The ends were cut back, 6 bases at V and 0 bases at J, with 3 bases in the middle. The DNA of the CDR3 is TGTGCCAGCAGTTCCTCCTACGAGCAGTACTTC. Translated: CASSSSYEQYF. Full variable domain (missing parts from reference TRBV11-3 and TRBJ2-7): EAGVVQSPRYKIIEKKQPVAFWCNPISGHNTLYWYLQNLGQGPELLIRYENEEAVDDSQLPKDRFSAERLKGVDSTLKIQPAELGDSAVYLCASSSSYEQYFGPGTRLTVT.

The chain carries TRBV23-1 and TRBJ2-2; D uncertain. TRBV23-1 is an ORF, and what it does is uncertain. V was pared by 3 bases and J by 1 base, with 15 bases between. This CDR3 is 17 amino acids long. CDR3 nucleotide sequence: TGCGCCAGCAGTCATTACTCGACACTTAAGAACACCGGGGAGCTGTTTTTT. Translating it yields CASSHYSTLKNTGELFF.

This rearrangement joins TRBV25-1 to TRBJ2-5, with D maybe TRBD2 (5 bases). Trimming cost V 2 bases and J 2 bases, with 9 bases left between them. The CDR3 has 14 residues. Germline V gene data show CDR1 as MGHDK and CDR2 as SYGVNS. The CDR3 DNA reads as TGTGCCAGCAGTGAACAAGGACTGCAAGAGACCCAGTACTTC. It encodes CASSEQGLQETQYF.

The genes are TRBV7-9 and TRBJ1-5, with 10 bases identical to TRBD1. The length of the CDR3 is 15 residues. V lost 5 bases and J lost 2; bases outside the gene matches: 3. CDR1 is SEHNR, CDR2 FQNEAQ, per germline (reference sequence). The chain's CDR3 is CASSRTGGGNQPQHF. The DNA of the CDR3 is TGTGCCAGCAGCCGGACAGGGGGAGGCAATCAGCCCCAGCATTTT.

J is TRBJ2-3 and V is TRBV30, with TRBD2 matching over 9 bases. J was trimmed by 0 bases and V by 3 bases; bases with no gene match: 10. The CDR3 covers 17 residues. Germline values: CDR1 GTSNPN, CDR2 SVGIG (reference sequence). Written as DNA, the CDR3 is TGTGCCTGGAGGCCAACTCTAGCGGGGTTTAGCACAGATACGCAGTATTTT. The encoded protein is CAWRPTLAGFSTDTQYF.

V is TRBV5-6 and J is TRBJ2-3, with 7 bases identical to TRBD2. The CDR3 is 14 amino acids. V shed 6 bases and J 6 bases; nucleotides not matched to a gene: 10. Germline-derived CDR1 and CDR2 are SGHDT and YYEEEE. The CDR3 protein is CASIERGVGDTQYF. The CDR3 DNA reads as TGTGCCAGCATCGAACGGGGGGTAGGGGATACGCAGTATTTT.

This chain uses TRBV7-8 with TRBJ2-7; 12 bases are a match to TRBD2. Per germline, CDR1 SGHVS and CDR2 FQNEAQ. V gave up 4 bases and J gave up 3 bases; unmatched junction bases: 7. CDR3 size: 16 residues. CDR3 protein: CASSYRLAGVGYEQYF. CDR3 DNA: TGTGCCAGCAGCTACCGACTAGCGGGAGTAGGCTACGAGCAGTACTTC.

This sequence joins TRBV5-6 and TRBJ2-2; TRBD1 is a possible D gene (5 bases). The CDR3 covers 12 residues. CDR1 SGHDT and CDR2 YYEEEE come from the germline V gene. Trimming removed 3 bases at V and 8 bases at J, with 8 bases between. CDR3 amino acids: CASSYGAGELFF. CDR3 DNA: TGTGCCAGCAGCTATGGGGCGGGGGAGCTGTTTTTT. The full variable domain, rest sourced from reference TRBV5-6 and TRBJ2-2, is DAGVTQSPTHLIKTRGQQVTLRCSPKSGHDTVSWYQQALGQGPQFIFQYYEEEERQRGNFPDRFSGHQFPNYSSELNVNALLLGDSALYLCASSYGAGELFFGEGSRLTVL.

By sample fraction, this clone is medium-sized. CDR3 DNA sequence: TGTGCCAGCAGTTTAACGGGATCTCTCTACAATGAGCAGTTCTTC. This encodes CASSLTGSLYNEQFF. This sequence joins TRBV28 and TRBJ2-1; D is perhaps TRBD2 (5 bases). Germline V gene data show CDR1 as MDHEN and CDR2 as SYDVKM. The CDR3 totals 15 residues. Between the trimmed V and J ends, which lost 2 bases and 3 bases, there was a span of 11 bases. The full variable domain, completed using reference TRBV28 and TRBJ2-1, is DVKVTQSSRYLVKRTGEKVFLECVQDMDHENMFWYRQDPGLGLRLIYFSYDVKMKEKGDIPEGYSVSREKKERFSLILESASTNQTSMYLCASSLTGSLYNEQFFGPGTRLTVL.

This clone was picked up one time. The chain joins TRBV28 to TRBJ2-2, with D perhaps matching TRBD2 (6 bases). CDR3 length equals 15 residues. Looked up from germline, CDR1 is MDHEN and CDR2 is SYDVKM. Trimming removed 1 base at V and 4 bases at J, with 10 bases between. The CDR3 loop reads CASSLFPGGTGELFF. CDR3 in DNA: TGTGCCAGCAGTTTATTCCCCGGGGGCACCGGGGAGCTGTTTTTT.

V and J are TRBV6-5 and TRBJ2-3; a possible D gene is TRBD2 (6 bases). The CDR3 has 15 residues. Germline CDR1 is MNHEY and CDR2 is SVGAGI. Trimming shortened V by 4 bases and J by 2 bases, and 13 bases separated the two germline ends. CDR3 nucleotides: TGTGCCAGCAGTTTGTTCCGGGGGACCACAGATACGCAGTATTTT. As protein: CASSLFRGTTDTQYF.

The chain employs TRBV4-1 and TRBJ1-4; D remains ambiguous. The CDR3 runs to 15 residues. Germline assignment: CDR1 MGHRA and CDR2 YSYEKL. V was shortened by 2 bases and J by 13 bases, with 20 bases between the two germline ends. The CDR3 protein is CASSQSRAQTLGLFF. DNA for the CDR3: TGCGCCAGCAGCCAATCTAGGGCCCAGACCTTAGGACTGTTTTTT.

The chain links TRBV15 to TRBJ2-5; TRBD1 is a possible D gene (5 bases). Germline-derived CDR1 and CDR2 are LNHNV and YYDKDF (reference sequence). The CDR3 extends over 17 amino acids. V lost 3 bases to trimming and J lost 0 bases, with 17 bases between them. The CDR3 region has the DNA TGTGCCACCAGCAGCACTACCACCCAGGGCTACCAAGAGACCCAGTACTTC. It codes for CATSSTTTQGYQETQYF.

The V call is TRBV7-6, the J call TRBJ2-1; tentatively, D is TRBD2 (6 bases). Germline V gives CDR1 SGHVS, CDR2 FNYEAQ. The CDR3 is 14 residues long. Trimming cost V 3 bases and J 2 bases, with 8 bases left between them. The CDR3 DNA reads TGTGCCAGCAGCTTGGGACTTACCTACAATGAGCAGTTCTTC. Its translation is CASSLGLTYNEQFF.

The chain uses TRBV9 and TRBJ2-3; a possible D gene is TRBD2 (6 bases). Trimming shortened V by 3 bases and J by 4 bases, and 18 bases separated the two germline ends. Per the germline V gene, CDR1 is SGDLS and CDR2 is YYNGEE. The CDR3 covers 16 residues. CDR3 region: CASSDPRELTPDTQYF. The CDR3 region has the DNA TGTGCCAGCAGCGATCCCCGGGAGCTCACACCAGATACGCAGTATTTT.

This rearrangement joins TRBV7-2 to TRBJ1-5, with D maybe TRBD1 (5 bases). Germline-derived CDR1 and CDR2 are SGHTA and FQGNSA. Trimming stripped 2 bases from V and 3 bases from J, with 11 bases between. CDR3 length equals 15 residues. CDR3 protein: CASSLRTGLNQPQHF. CDR3 bases: TGTGCCAGCAGCTTACGTACAGGCCTCAATCAGCCCCAGCATTTT. Complete variable domain (other parts from reference TRBV7-2 and TRBJ1-5): GAGVSQSPSNKVTEKGKDVELRCDPISGHTALYWYRQSLGQGLEFLIYFQGNSAPDKSGLPSDRFSAERTGGSVSTLTIQRTQQEDSAVYLCASSLRTGLNQPQHFGDGTRLSIL.

The gene calls are TRBV4-3 and TRBJ2-5; 8 bases match TRBD1. The germline V gene encodes CDR1 LGHNA and CDR2 YSLEER. J lost 1 base, V lost 0 bases, and 4 bases had no gene match. The CDR3 has 16 amino acids. This CDR3 reads CASSQDWTGRQETQYF. CDR3 nucleotide sequence: TGCGCCAGCAGCCAAGACTGGACAGGGCGCCAAGAGACCCAGTACTTC.

The V gene is TRBV6-6, the J gene TRBJ2-7, with TRBD1 identical over 8 bases. Looked up from germline, CDR1 is MNHNY and CDR2 is SVGAGI (reference sequence). This CDR3 has 14 residues. V was clipped by 6 bases and J by 3 bases; unmatched bases: 7. CDR3 residues: CASSPGGGLYEQYF. As DNA, the CDR3 is TGTGCCAGCAGCCCAGGGGGCGGTCTCTACGAGCAGTACTTC.

This sequence joins TRBV7-6 and TRBJ1-3; D remains ambiguous. V lost 5 bases to trimming and J lost 2 bases, with 7 bases between them. The germline CDR1 and CDR2 sequences are SGHVS and FNYEAQ. The CDR3 has 13 residues. The CDR3 region has the DNA TGTGCCAGCAGCCCGGGGACTGGAAACACCATATATTTT. It yields the protein CASSPGTGNTIYF.

This sequence joins TRBV6-6 and TRBJ1-5; a possible D gene is TRBD1 (6 bases). Trimming removed 6 bases from V and 3 bases from J, with 12 bases in between. Germline V gives CDR1 MNHNY, CDR2 SVGAGI (reference sequence). This CDR3 has 14 residues. The CDR3 sequence: CASRTGQFNQPQHF. The CDR3 nucleotides are TGTGCCAGCAGAACTGGACAGTTCAATCAGCCCCAGCATTTT.

The genes are TRBV18 and TRBJ2-7, with D possibly being TRBD2 (6 bases). CDR3 size: 14 residues. CDR1 is KGHSH, CDR2 LQKENI, per germline. The ends were cut back, 0 bases at V and 2 bases at J, with 8 bases in the middle. The CDR3 loop reads CASSPPGLTYEQYF. The CDR3 bases are TGTGCCAGCTCACCACCGGGACTCACCTACGAGCAGTACTTC.

The chain joins TRBV7-9 to TRBJ1-4, with D possibly TRBD1 on 5 matching bases. Germline assignment: CDR1 SEHNR and CDR2 FQNEAQ (reference sequence). V was cut by 4 bases and J by 0 bases, with 9 bases left in between. The CDR3 has 15 amino acids. The DNA for the CDR3 is TGTGCCAGCAGCTCAGACAGCGCAACTAATGAAAAACTGTTTTTT. This translates into CASSSDSATNEKLFF.

Only a few counts were recorded for this clone. The CDR3 here is CARRTPEAFF. In nucleotides, the CDR3 is TGTGCCAGGAGGACGCCTGAAGCTTTCTTT. The chain recombines TRBV10-3 with TRBJ1-1, with D hard to call. Germline loops: CDR1 ENHRY, CDR2 SYGVKD. The CDR3 loop spans 10 amino acids. V dropped 10 bases and J dropped 6 bases, with 9 bases sitting between them.

The chain employs TRBV19 and TRBJ2-2; maybe TRBD1 (5 bases). Deletions cut 3 bases from V and 5 bases from J, with 7 bases between. Germline V CDR1 and CDR2: LNHDA, SQIVND (reference sequence). The CDR3 covers 13 residues. The CDR3 bases are TGTGCCAGTAGTATTAAGGGGACCGGGGAGCTGTTTTTT. Protein: CASSIKGTGELFF.

V usage is TRBV14 and J usage is TRBJ1-1, with 7 bases aligning to TRBD1. CDR1 and CDR2 (germline): SGHDN, FVKESK. CDR3 length: 14 residues. After removal of 1 base from V and 6 bases from J, the junction contained 5 bases not matched to a gene. The CDR3 coding sequence is TGTGCCAGCAGCCAAGGACAGGGAAGGGCTGAAGCTTTCTTT. It codes for CASSQGQGRAEAFF.